This passage covers 4 T cell receptor beta chains from one sample sequenced in a study of blood T cells in healthy people across ages (dated by TCRdb to the mid-2010s). Libraries were constructed by 5' RACE. Sequencing took place on an Illumina HiSeq 2500. A second PCR of about 7 to 12 cycles was run with a J-beta primer mix and a sample-barcoded 5' primer. TCRdb itself trimmed the public reads at Q25 with fastp, ran MiXCR and retained productive beta chains. Rows merge per CDR3 protein into single entries with the most common DNA and genes. The sample records 980,000 or so distinct CDR3 sequences, 48% of which are singletons. Around an eighth of the sample goes to the ten largest clones. Source material: blood. The receptors were sampled from a man between 25 and 39 years old in good health.

The chain joins TRBV7-8 to TRBJ1-2; the match to TRBD1 covers 10 bases. This CDR3 spans 16 amino acids. In germline, CDR1 is SGHVS, CDR2 FQNEAQ. V trimming: 2 bases; J trimming: 7 bases; junction bases outside the gene matches: 10. The CDR3 DNA follows: TGTGCCAGCAGCTTATCCCGGGACAGGGGCCGGGCTGGCTACACCTTC. It specifies CASSLSRDRGRAGYTF.

The rearrangement uses TRBV3-1 and TRBJ2-2; D uncertain. Germline lookup yields CDR1 LGHDT and CDR2 YNNKEL (reference sequence). The CDR3 covers 13 residues. The V end lost 4 bases, the J end lost 2 bases, and 5 bases lay between the germline ends. CDR3 loop: CASSRLNTGELFF. The CDR3 bases are TGTGCCAGCAGCCGTTTAAACACCGGGGAGCTGTTTTTT. The variable domain in full, with the rest retrieved from reference TRBV3-1 and TRBJ2-2, is DTAVSQTPKYLVTQMGNDKSIKCEQNLGHDTMYWYKQDSKKFLKIMFSYNNKELIINETVPNRFSPKSPDKAHLNLHINSLELGDSAVYFCASSRLNTGELFFGEGSRLTVL.

The chain combines TRBV7-8 with TRBJ2-4, with D hard to call. Judging by the DNA end, TRBJ2-7 fits better; the J call may be wrong. The CDR3 is 16 amino acids. Germline CDR1 is SGHVS and CDR2 is FQNEAQ. The CDR3 loop reads CASSPFELSRTYEQYF. In DNA form, the CDR3 reads TGTGCCAGCAGCCCCTTTGAACTTAGCCGAACCTACGAGCAGTACTTC.

In regard to this clonotype: This could be a read error, since a much larger clone is one nucleotide away. The J gene is TRBJ2-5, the V gene TRBV7-2; D uncertain. The DNA end lines up better with TRBJ2-7; the J call may be wrong. The CDR3 covers 15 residues. Germline V gene data show CDR1 as SGHTA and CDR2 as FQGNSA. CDR3: CASSVGPRSELEQYF. CDR3 in DNA: TGTGCCAGCAGCGTAGGTCCGCGGTCGGAGCTCGAGCAGTACTTC.